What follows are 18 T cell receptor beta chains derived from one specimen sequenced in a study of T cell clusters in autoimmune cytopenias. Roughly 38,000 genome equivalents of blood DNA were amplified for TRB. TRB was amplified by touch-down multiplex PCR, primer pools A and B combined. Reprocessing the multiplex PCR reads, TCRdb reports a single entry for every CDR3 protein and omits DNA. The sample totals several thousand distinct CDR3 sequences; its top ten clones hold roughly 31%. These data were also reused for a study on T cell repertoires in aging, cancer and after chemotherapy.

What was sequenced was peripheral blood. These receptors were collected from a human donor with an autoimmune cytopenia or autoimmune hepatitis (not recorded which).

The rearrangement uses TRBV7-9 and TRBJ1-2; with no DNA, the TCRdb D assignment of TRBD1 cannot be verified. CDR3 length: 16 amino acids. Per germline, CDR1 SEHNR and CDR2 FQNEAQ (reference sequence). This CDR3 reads CASSPQQSGTGEGYTF.

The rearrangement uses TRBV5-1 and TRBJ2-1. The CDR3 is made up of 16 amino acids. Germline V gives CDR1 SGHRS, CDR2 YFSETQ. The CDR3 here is CASSLIGGSSYNEQFF.

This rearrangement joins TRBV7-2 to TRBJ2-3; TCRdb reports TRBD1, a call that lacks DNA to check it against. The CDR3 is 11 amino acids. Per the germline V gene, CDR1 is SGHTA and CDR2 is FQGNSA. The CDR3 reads CASSYGTGMYF.

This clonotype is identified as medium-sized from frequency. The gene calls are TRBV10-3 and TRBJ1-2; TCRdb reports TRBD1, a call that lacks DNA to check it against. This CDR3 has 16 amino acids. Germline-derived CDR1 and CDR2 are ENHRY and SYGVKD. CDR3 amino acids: CAISATGEYGNYGYTF.

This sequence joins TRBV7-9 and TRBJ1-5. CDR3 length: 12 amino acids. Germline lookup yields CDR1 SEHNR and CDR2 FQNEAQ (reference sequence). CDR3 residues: CASSLGGQPQHF.

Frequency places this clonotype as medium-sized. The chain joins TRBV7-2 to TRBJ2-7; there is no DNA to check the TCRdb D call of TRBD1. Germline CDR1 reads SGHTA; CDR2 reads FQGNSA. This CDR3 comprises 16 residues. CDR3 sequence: CASSLALADNFYEQYF.

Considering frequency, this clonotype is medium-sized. CDR3 sequence reads: CSAPNRAMNTEAFF. The rearrangement links TRBV20-1 to TRBJ1-1; TCRdb returns TRBD1, unconfirmable since there is no DNA. Germline V lookup: CDR1 DFQATT, CDR2 SNEGSKA (reference sequence). This CDR3 region has 14 residues.

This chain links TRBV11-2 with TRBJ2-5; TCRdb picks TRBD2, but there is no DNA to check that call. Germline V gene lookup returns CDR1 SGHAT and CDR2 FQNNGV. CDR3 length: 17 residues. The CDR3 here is CASSLKAGGPILETQYF.

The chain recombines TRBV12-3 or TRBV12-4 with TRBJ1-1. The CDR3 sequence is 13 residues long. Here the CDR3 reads CASSLGLNTEAFF.

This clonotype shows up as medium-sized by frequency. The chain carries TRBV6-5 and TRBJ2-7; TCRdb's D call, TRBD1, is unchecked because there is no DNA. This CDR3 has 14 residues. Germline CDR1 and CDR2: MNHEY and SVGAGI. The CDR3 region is CASSTGTAGGEQYF.

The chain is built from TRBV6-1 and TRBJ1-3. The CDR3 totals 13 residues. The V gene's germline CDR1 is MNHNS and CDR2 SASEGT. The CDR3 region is CASRDRAGNTIYF.

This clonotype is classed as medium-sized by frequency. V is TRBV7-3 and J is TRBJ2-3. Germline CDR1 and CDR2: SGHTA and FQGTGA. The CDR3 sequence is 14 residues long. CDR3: CASSLGLPFDTQYF.

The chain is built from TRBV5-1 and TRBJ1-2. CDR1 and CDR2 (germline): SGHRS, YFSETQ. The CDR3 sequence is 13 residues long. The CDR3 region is CASSLDSEYGYTF.

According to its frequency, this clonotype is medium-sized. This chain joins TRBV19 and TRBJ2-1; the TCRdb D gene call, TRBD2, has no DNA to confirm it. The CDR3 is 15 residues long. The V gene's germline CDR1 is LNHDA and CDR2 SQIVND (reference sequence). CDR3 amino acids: CASSIARGGGNEQFF.

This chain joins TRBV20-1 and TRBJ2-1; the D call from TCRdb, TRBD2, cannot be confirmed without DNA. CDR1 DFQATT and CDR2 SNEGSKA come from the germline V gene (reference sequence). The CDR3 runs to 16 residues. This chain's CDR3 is CSARDWLAGEPNEQFF.

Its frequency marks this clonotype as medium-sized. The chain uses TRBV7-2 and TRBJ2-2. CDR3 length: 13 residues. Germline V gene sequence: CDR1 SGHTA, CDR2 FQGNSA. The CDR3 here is CASSSDPTGELFF.

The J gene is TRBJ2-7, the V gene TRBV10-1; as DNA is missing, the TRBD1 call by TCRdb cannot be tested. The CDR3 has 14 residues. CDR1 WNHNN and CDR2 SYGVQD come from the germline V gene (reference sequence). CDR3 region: CASSDGGQLYEQYF.

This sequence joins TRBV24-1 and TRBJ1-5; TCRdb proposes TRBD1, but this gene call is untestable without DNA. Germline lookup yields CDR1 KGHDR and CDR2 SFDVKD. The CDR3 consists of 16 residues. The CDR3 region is CATSERGSEGNQPQHF.